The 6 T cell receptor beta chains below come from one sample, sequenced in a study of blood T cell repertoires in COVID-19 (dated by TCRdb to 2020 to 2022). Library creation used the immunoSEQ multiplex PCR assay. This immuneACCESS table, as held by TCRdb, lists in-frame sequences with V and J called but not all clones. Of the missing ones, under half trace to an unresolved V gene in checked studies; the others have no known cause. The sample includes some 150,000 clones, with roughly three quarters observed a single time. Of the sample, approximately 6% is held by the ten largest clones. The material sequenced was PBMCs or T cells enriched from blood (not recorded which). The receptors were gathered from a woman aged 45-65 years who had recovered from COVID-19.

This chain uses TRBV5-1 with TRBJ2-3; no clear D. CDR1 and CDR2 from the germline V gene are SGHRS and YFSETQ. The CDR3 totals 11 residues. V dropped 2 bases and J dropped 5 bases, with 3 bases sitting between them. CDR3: CASSFGDTQYF. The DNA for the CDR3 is TGCGCCAGCAGCTTCGGAGATACGCAGTATTTT.

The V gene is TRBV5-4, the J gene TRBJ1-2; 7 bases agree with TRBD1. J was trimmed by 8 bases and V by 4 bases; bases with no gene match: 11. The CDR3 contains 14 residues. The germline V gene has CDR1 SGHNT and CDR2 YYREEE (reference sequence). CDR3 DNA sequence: TGTGCCAGCAGCCAACAGGGGTTTAAAGGCGGCTACACCTTC. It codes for CASSQQGFKGGYTF.

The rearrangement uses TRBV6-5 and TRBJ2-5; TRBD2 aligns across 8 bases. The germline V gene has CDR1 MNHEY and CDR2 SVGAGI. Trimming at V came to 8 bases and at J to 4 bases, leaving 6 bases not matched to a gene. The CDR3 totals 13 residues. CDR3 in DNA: TGTGCCAGCTCGGGGGGGTTCACAGAGACCCAGTACTTC. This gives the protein CASSGGFTETQYF.

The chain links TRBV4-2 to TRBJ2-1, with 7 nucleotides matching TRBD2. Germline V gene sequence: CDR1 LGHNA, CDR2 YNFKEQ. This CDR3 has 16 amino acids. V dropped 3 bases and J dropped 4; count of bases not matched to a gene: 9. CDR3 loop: CASSQGVGGIYNEQFF. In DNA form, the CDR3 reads TGTGCCAGCAGCCAGGGGGTGGGGGGGATATACAATGAGCAGTTCTTC.

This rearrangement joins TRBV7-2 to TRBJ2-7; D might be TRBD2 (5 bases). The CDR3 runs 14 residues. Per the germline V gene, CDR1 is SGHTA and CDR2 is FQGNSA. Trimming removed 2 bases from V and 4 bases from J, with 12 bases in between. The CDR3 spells CASSLLGWEYEQYF. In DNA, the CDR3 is TGTGCCAGCAGCTTACTCGGTTGGGAGTACGAGCAGTACTTC.

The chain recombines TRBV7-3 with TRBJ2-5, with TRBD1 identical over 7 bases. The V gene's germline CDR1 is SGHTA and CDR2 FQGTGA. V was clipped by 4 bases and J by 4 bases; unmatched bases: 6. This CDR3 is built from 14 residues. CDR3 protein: CASSSGQVGETQYF. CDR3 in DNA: TGTGCCAGCAGCTCAGGACAGGTCGGAGAGACCCAGTACTTC.